Below are 31 T cell receptor beta chains sequenced from a single sample in a study of cytomegalovirus exposure and HLA in healthy donors. The PCR used 60 Vbeta and 13 Jbeta primers. The protocol was immunoSEQ multiplex PCR, while the TCRdb copy is restricted to in-frame clones and leaves out a portion. The table has 130,000 or so clones, roughly 70% seen once. The sequencing input was PBMCs. The receptors stem from a middle-aged man in good health and CMV-seropositive.

This CDR3 is CASSGVRTGSEKLFF. DNA of the CDR3: TGTGCCAGCAGTGGAGTCCGGACAGGGAGTGAAAAACTGTTTTTT. V and J are TRBV2 and TRBJ1-4, with 8 bases aligning to TRBD1. This CDR3 contains 15 residues. Germline V CDR1 and CDR2: SNHLY, FYNNEI. The trim removed 4 bases at V and 7 bases at J, leaving 8 bases unmatched. Drawing the rest from reference TRBV2 and TRBJ1-4, the complete variable domain is EPEVTQTPSHQVTQMGQEVILRCVPISNHLYFYWYRQILGQKVEFLVSFYNNEISEKSEIFDDQFSVERPDGSNFTLKIRSTKLEDSAMYFCASSGVRTGSEKLFFGSGTQLSVL.

V is TRBV29-1 and J is TRBJ1-1; possibly TRBD1 for D (5 bases). CDR3 size: 13 residues. V was trimmed by 3 bases and J by 8 bases, leaving 16 bases between them. Germline CDR1 SQVTM, CDR2 ANQGSEA. The CDR3 reads CSVDFGGATEAFF. The DNA of the CDR3 is TGCAGCGTTGATTTTGGAGGGGCTACCGAAGCTTTCTTT.

The V call is TRBV5-4, the J call TRBJ2-7; 8 bases are shared with TRBD1. The CDR3 sequence is 15 residues long. V was pared by 1 base and J by 4 bases, with 7 bases of the junction left unmatched. Germline values: CDR1 SGHNT, CDR2 YYREEE (reference sequence). The CDR3 sequence is CASSLSTGGSYEQYF. CDR3 bases: TGTGCCAGCAGCTTGAGCACAGGGGGATCGTACGAGCAGTACTTC.

The V call is TRBV16, the J call TRBJ1-1, with D perhaps TRBD1 (5 bases). Deletions cut 2 bases from V and 1 base from J, with 8 bases between. Germline-derived CDR1 and CDR2 are KGHSY and FQNENV. The CDR3 covers 14 residues. The CDR3 nucleotides read TGTGCCAGCAGCCAAGTGCAGGGGAACACTGAAGCTTTCTTT. Residues: CASSQVQGNTEAFF.

This chain connects TRBV4-3 to TRBJ1-3; TRBD1 is a possible D gene (6 bases). Trimming shortened V by 4 bases and J by 0 bases, and 13 bases separated the two germline ends. Looked up from germline, CDR1 is LGHNA and CDR2 is YSLEER. This CDR3 is built from 16 residues. As DNA, the CDR3 is TGCGCCAGCAGCCGAGAGACAGGCCCCTCTGGAAACACCATATATTTT. This sequence encodes CASSRETGPSGNTIYF.

This chain uses TRBV6-1 with TRBJ1-5, with a tentative D call TRBD1 (6 bases). Per the germline V gene, CDR1 is MNHNS and CDR2 is SASEGT. Trimming pared 6 bases from V and 1 base from J, leaving 13 bases between. The CDR3 runs to 15 residues. The CDR3 loop is CASSIGGTSNQPQHF. For the CDR3, the DNA is TGTGCCAGCAGCATAGGGGGTACCAGCAATCAGCCCCAGCATTTT.

J is TRBJ1-5 and V is TRBV9; no reliable D call. CDR1 is SGDLS, CDR2 YYNGEE, per germline. V lost 4 bases and J lost 8, with 19 bases in between. The CDR3 has 15 amino acids. The CDR3 protein is CASSPNGMGSEPQHF. The CDR3 bases are TGTGCCAGCAGCCCCAACGGGATGGGCAGCGAGCCCCAGCATTTT.

The genes are TRBV30 and TRBJ2-4; 7 nucleotides agree with TRBD1. V lost 2 bases and J lost 7; bases outside the gene matches: 8. Germline CDR1 reads GTSNPN; CDR2 reads SVGIG (reference sequence). This CDR3 contains 14 residues. CDR3 sequence reads: CAWSPTGVRNIQYF. The CDR3, as DNA: TGTGCCTGGAGTCCTACAGGGGTGCGGAACATTCAGTACTTC.

This rearrangement joins TRBV2 to TRBJ1-2; tentatively, D is TRBD1 (5 bases). V lost 8 bases and J 4 bases, leaving 17 bases between the germline ends. Germline V lookup: CDR1 SNHLY, CDR2 FYNNEI. CDR3 length equals 14 residues. CDR3 bases: TGTGCCAGCCGCCGCGGGGACCGGGGCTATGGCTACACCTTC. It specifies CASRRGDRGYGYTF.

The chain uses TRBV27 and TRBJ1-2; D gene unclear. The CDR3 contains 13 residues. V gave up 6 bases and J gave up 8 bases, with 16 bases separating them. The germline V gene encodes CDR1 MNHEY and CDR2 SMNVEV (reference sequence). The CDR3: CASRRLEAWGYTF. The CDR3 DNA reads TGTGCCAGCAGAAGATTGGAGGCCTGGGGCTACACCTTC.

The chain employs TRBV21-1 and TRBJ1-1; the table's D gene call, TRBD1, was not cross checked with the DNA. TRBV21-1 represents a pseudogene. This CDR3 contains 17 residues. The CDR3 DNA reads as TGTGCCAGCAGCAAAGCTGGGACAGCCCCTATGAACACTGAAGCTTTCTTT. Its translation is CASSKAGTAPMNTEAFF.

This clone was observed once. The genes are TRBV27 and TRBJ1-6; 7 nucleotides agree with TRBD1. CDR1 and CDR2 (germline): MNHEY, SMNVEV (reference sequence). The CDR3 totals 18 residues. Trimming took 2 bases from V and 2 from J; bases not matched to a gene: 9. The chain's CDR3 is CASSLRRTGGTYNSPLHF. The CDR3 DNA follows: TGTGCCAGCAGTTTACGAAGGACAGGAGGGACCTATAATTCACCCCTCCACTTT.

The V gene is TRBV14, the J gene TRBJ1-2; maybe TRBD1 (5 bases). Between the trimmed V and J ends, which lost 3 bases and 5 bases, there was a span of 10 bases. The CDR3 contains 13 residues. CDR1 and CDR2 (germline): SGHDN, FVKESK. CDR3 nucleotides: TGTGCCAGCAGCCAGTTTGGGGGGTATGGCTACACCTTC. It yields the protein CASSQFGGYGYTF.

This clone was observed a handful of times. V gene TRBV7-9 combines with J gene TRBJ2-3; TRBD2 aligns across 10 bases. Germline-derived CDR1 and CDR2 are SEHNR and FQNEAQ (reference sequence). CDR3 length equals 15 residues. V shed 0 bases, J shed 6 bases, and the junction held 3 bases outside the gene matches. The CDR3 is CASSLATSGADTQYF. The DNA of the CDR3 is TGTGCCAGCAGCTTAGCAACTAGCGGGGCTGATACGCAGTATTTT. The full variable domain, with the rest looked up from reference TRBV7-9 and TRBJ2-3, is DTGVSQNPRHKITKRGQNVTFRCDPISEHNRLYWYRQTLGQGPEFLTYFQNEAQLEKSRLLSDRFSAERPKGSFSTLEIQRTEQGDSAMYLCASSLATSGADTQYFGPGTRLTVL.

The rearrangement uses TRBV2 and TRBJ1-5; D might be TRBD1 (5 bases). V dropped 4 bases and J dropped 3 bases, with 10 bases sitting between them. The germline V gene has CDR1 SNHLY and CDR2 FYNNEI. CDR3 size: 14 residues. The chain's CDR3 is CASSAGLINQPQHF. The CDR3 bases are TGTGCCAGCAGTGCGGGACTGATCAATCAGCCCCAGCATTTT.

V is TRBV27 and J is TRBJ2-1, with 9 bases identical to TRBD1. There are 20 residues in the CDR3. Germline V gene sequence: CDR1 MNHEY, CDR2 SMNVEV (reference sequence). V lost 6 bases, J lost 0 bases, and 18 bases stayed unmatched. CDR3 sequence reads: CASRGETGTGKVSSYNEQFF. The CDR3 DNA is TGTGCCAGCAGGGGGGAAACCGGGACAGGGAAGGTTAGCTCCTACAATGAGCAGTTCTTC.

The gene calls are TRBV15 and TRBJ2-3; 10 positions agree with TRBD2. The V gene's germline CDR1 is LNHNV and CDR2 YYDKDF (reference sequence). Trimming cost V 4 bases and J 5 bases; bases outside gene matches: 3. CDR3 length: 14 residues. The CDR3, as DNA: TGTGCCACCAGCAAAAGCGGGGGGGGAGATACGCAGTATTTT. The encoded protein is CATSKSGGGDTQYF. Full variable domain (missing parts from reference TRBV15 and TRBJ2-3): DAMVIQNPRYQVTQFGKPVTLSCSQTLNHNVMYWYQQKSSQAPKLLFHYYDKDFNNEADTPDNFQSRRPNTSFCFLDIRSPGLGDTAMYLCATSKSGGGDTQYFGPGTRLTVL.

The genes are TRBV25-1 and TRBJ2-1; TRBD2 aligns across 8 bases. After removal of 6 bases from V and 6 bases from J, the junction contained 10 bases not matched to a gene. The CDR3 runs to 15 residues. Germline lookup yields CDR1 MGHDK and CDR2 SYGVNS. CDR3 nucleotide sequence: TGTGCCAGCAGCCCCGGGGGGGCCGAGAGCAATGAGCAGTTCTTC. This translates into CASSPGGAESNEQFF.

This clone was seen a handful of times. The chain combines TRBV29-1 with TRBJ2-7; D is perhaps TRBD1 (5 bases). V lost 4 bases and J 1 base, leaving 11 bases between the germline ends. Per the germline V gene, CDR1 is SQVTM and CDR2 is ANQGSEA. This CDR3 has 13 residues. DNA for the CDR3: TGCAGCGTTGGGGGCCAGGGATCCTACGAGCAGTACTTC. Translation: CSVGGQGSYEQYF.

The rearrangement joins TRBV5-1 to TRBJ1-1; weak D call: TRBD1 (5 bases). Trimming cost V 4 bases and J 2 bases, with 15 bases left between them. CDR3 size: 15 residues. Germline-derived CDR1 and CDR2 are SGHRS and YFSETQ. In DNA form, the CDR3 reads TGCGCCAGCAGCCCGACCGCGGGGGGTAACACTGAAGCTTTCTTT. Its translation: CASSPTAGGNTEAFF.

The rearrangement links TRBV6-1 to TRBJ1-2, with 10 bases identical to TRBD1. V shed 7 bases, J shed 8 bases, and the junction held 10 bases outside the gene matches. This CDR3 contains 14 residues. Germline CDR1 is MNHNS and CDR2 is SASEGT. CDR3 residues: CASKPGQGWWGYTF. The CDR3 DNA is TGTGCCAGCAAGCCGGGACAGGGGTGGTGGGGCTACACCTTC.

This clone was counted between two and nine times. The gene calls are TRBV7-9 and TRBJ1-1; TRBD1 is a possible D gene (5 bases). Germline assignment: CDR1 SEHNR and CDR2 FQNEAQ (reference sequence). The CDR3 loop spans 12 amino acids. V lost 1 base to trimming and J lost 10 bases, with 10 bases between them. This CDR3 is CASSLGSGGAFF. The CDR3 nucleotides read TGTGCCAGCAGCTTAGGCTCCGGGGGAGCTTTCTTT. The full variable domain, with the rest looked up from reference TRBV7-9 and TRBJ1-1, is DTGVSQNPRHKITKRGQNVTFRCDPISEHNRLYWYRQTLGQGPEFLTYFQNEAQLEKSRLLSDRFSAERPKGSFSTLEIQRTEQGDSAMYLCASSLGSGGAFFGQGTRLTVV.

This rearrangement joins TRBV14 to TRBJ1-2; D unresolved. This CDR3 comprises 17 residues. Germline CDR1 is SGHDN and CDR2 is FVKESK. The V gene lost 0 bases and the J gene lost 0 bases, with 14 bases spanning the gap. This CDR3 is CASSQEARSIANYGYTF. As DNA, the CDR3 is TGTGCCAGCAGCCAAGAGGCCAGGTCTATAGCTAACTATGGCTACACCTTC.

The chain has TRBV9 and TRBJ1-1, with a possible D match to TRBD1 (5 bases). The V gene lost 0 bases and the J gene lost 4 bases, with 16 bases spanning the gap. The CDR3 spans 16 residues. Per germline, CDR1 SGDLS and CDR2 YYNGEE. The CDR3 is CASSVGPQGVVTEAFF. The CDR3 DNA reads as TGTGCCAGCAGCGTAGGGCCCCAAGGGGTTGTCACTGAAGCTTTCTTT.

In this sample, this clone turned up a few times. The gene calls are TRBV7-2 and TRBJ2-7; TRBD1 matches 11 bases. Germline CDR1 is SGHTA and CDR2 is FQGNSA. The CDR3 spans 15 residues. With V trimmed by 5 bases and J by 3 bases, 6 bases remained unmatched. CDR3 nucleotides: TGTGCCAGCAGCCTTAGGGACAGGGGGATCTACGAGCAGTACTTC. Its protein is CASSLRDRGIYEQYF.

Worth noting for this clone: The same CDR3 is also encoded by other DNA sequences in this sample. CDR3: CASSLDSYGYTF. Written as DNA, the CDR3 is TGTGCCAGCAGCTTGGATAGCTATGGCTACACCTTC. The chain links TRBV5-4 to TRBJ1-2; D not resolved. The CDR3 loop spans 12 amino acids. V shed 0 bases and J shed 4 bases, with 4 bases lying between them. In germline, CDR1 is SGHNT, CDR2 YYREEE (reference sequence).

The chain links TRBV27 to TRBJ2-7; weak D call: TRBD2 (6 bases). The V end was cut by 3 bases, the J end by 0 bases, with 15 bases between. The CDR3 has 16 residues. Germline values: CDR1 MNHEY, CDR2 SMNVEV (reference sequence). Written as DNA, the CDR3 is TGTGCCAGCAGTTTGGGTGGGGGACTGAGCTCCTACGAGCAGTACTTC. Translating it yields CASSLGGGLSSYEQYF.

The V call is TRBV10-1, the J call TRBJ2-7; TRBD1 matches 10 bases. The CDR3 totals 14 residues. With 5 bases clipped from V and 12 bases from J, the junction kept 13 bases outside the gene matches. Looked up from germline, CDR1 is WNHNN and CDR2 is SYGVQD (reference sequence). CDR3 DNA: TGCGCCAGCAGTAGGACAGGGGGGACCCCCGCGGGGTACTTC. Protein: CASSRTGGTPAGYF.

The chain combines TRBV7-2 with TRBJ1-1; 7 nucleotides line up with TRBD1. Germline CDR1 reads SGHTA; CDR2 reads FQGNSA. The CDR3 has 14 residues. The ends lost 0 bases at V and 11 bases at J; junction bases unmatched: 9. CDR3 nucleotides: TGTGCCAGCAGCTTAGCGAGGGGGCTAAGTCAGGCTTTCTTT. The encoded protein is CASSLARGLSQAFF.

The chain employs TRBV6-1 and TRBJ1-2; a weak D match, TRBD1 (6 bases). Germline CDR1 MNHNS, CDR2 SASEGT. The CDR3 extends over 15 amino acids. The V gene lost 1 base and the J gene lost 4 bases, with 13 bases spanning the gap. For the CDR3, the DNA is TGTGCCAGCAGTGAAGAGGGGGGGTCTGGCTATGGCTACACCTTC. Translating gives CASSEEGGSGYGYTF.

This clone turned up a few times. V usage is TRBV4-1 and J usage is TRBJ1-6; TRBD1 matches at 9 bases. This CDR3 has 12 residues. With V trimmed by 5 bases and J by 13 bases, 3 bases remained unmatched. CDR1 and CDR2 from the germline V gene are MGHRA and YSYEKL. The CDR3 nucleotides read TGCGCCAGCAGCGGAGACAGGGGGCCCCTCCACTTT. The encoded protein is CASSGDRGPLHF.